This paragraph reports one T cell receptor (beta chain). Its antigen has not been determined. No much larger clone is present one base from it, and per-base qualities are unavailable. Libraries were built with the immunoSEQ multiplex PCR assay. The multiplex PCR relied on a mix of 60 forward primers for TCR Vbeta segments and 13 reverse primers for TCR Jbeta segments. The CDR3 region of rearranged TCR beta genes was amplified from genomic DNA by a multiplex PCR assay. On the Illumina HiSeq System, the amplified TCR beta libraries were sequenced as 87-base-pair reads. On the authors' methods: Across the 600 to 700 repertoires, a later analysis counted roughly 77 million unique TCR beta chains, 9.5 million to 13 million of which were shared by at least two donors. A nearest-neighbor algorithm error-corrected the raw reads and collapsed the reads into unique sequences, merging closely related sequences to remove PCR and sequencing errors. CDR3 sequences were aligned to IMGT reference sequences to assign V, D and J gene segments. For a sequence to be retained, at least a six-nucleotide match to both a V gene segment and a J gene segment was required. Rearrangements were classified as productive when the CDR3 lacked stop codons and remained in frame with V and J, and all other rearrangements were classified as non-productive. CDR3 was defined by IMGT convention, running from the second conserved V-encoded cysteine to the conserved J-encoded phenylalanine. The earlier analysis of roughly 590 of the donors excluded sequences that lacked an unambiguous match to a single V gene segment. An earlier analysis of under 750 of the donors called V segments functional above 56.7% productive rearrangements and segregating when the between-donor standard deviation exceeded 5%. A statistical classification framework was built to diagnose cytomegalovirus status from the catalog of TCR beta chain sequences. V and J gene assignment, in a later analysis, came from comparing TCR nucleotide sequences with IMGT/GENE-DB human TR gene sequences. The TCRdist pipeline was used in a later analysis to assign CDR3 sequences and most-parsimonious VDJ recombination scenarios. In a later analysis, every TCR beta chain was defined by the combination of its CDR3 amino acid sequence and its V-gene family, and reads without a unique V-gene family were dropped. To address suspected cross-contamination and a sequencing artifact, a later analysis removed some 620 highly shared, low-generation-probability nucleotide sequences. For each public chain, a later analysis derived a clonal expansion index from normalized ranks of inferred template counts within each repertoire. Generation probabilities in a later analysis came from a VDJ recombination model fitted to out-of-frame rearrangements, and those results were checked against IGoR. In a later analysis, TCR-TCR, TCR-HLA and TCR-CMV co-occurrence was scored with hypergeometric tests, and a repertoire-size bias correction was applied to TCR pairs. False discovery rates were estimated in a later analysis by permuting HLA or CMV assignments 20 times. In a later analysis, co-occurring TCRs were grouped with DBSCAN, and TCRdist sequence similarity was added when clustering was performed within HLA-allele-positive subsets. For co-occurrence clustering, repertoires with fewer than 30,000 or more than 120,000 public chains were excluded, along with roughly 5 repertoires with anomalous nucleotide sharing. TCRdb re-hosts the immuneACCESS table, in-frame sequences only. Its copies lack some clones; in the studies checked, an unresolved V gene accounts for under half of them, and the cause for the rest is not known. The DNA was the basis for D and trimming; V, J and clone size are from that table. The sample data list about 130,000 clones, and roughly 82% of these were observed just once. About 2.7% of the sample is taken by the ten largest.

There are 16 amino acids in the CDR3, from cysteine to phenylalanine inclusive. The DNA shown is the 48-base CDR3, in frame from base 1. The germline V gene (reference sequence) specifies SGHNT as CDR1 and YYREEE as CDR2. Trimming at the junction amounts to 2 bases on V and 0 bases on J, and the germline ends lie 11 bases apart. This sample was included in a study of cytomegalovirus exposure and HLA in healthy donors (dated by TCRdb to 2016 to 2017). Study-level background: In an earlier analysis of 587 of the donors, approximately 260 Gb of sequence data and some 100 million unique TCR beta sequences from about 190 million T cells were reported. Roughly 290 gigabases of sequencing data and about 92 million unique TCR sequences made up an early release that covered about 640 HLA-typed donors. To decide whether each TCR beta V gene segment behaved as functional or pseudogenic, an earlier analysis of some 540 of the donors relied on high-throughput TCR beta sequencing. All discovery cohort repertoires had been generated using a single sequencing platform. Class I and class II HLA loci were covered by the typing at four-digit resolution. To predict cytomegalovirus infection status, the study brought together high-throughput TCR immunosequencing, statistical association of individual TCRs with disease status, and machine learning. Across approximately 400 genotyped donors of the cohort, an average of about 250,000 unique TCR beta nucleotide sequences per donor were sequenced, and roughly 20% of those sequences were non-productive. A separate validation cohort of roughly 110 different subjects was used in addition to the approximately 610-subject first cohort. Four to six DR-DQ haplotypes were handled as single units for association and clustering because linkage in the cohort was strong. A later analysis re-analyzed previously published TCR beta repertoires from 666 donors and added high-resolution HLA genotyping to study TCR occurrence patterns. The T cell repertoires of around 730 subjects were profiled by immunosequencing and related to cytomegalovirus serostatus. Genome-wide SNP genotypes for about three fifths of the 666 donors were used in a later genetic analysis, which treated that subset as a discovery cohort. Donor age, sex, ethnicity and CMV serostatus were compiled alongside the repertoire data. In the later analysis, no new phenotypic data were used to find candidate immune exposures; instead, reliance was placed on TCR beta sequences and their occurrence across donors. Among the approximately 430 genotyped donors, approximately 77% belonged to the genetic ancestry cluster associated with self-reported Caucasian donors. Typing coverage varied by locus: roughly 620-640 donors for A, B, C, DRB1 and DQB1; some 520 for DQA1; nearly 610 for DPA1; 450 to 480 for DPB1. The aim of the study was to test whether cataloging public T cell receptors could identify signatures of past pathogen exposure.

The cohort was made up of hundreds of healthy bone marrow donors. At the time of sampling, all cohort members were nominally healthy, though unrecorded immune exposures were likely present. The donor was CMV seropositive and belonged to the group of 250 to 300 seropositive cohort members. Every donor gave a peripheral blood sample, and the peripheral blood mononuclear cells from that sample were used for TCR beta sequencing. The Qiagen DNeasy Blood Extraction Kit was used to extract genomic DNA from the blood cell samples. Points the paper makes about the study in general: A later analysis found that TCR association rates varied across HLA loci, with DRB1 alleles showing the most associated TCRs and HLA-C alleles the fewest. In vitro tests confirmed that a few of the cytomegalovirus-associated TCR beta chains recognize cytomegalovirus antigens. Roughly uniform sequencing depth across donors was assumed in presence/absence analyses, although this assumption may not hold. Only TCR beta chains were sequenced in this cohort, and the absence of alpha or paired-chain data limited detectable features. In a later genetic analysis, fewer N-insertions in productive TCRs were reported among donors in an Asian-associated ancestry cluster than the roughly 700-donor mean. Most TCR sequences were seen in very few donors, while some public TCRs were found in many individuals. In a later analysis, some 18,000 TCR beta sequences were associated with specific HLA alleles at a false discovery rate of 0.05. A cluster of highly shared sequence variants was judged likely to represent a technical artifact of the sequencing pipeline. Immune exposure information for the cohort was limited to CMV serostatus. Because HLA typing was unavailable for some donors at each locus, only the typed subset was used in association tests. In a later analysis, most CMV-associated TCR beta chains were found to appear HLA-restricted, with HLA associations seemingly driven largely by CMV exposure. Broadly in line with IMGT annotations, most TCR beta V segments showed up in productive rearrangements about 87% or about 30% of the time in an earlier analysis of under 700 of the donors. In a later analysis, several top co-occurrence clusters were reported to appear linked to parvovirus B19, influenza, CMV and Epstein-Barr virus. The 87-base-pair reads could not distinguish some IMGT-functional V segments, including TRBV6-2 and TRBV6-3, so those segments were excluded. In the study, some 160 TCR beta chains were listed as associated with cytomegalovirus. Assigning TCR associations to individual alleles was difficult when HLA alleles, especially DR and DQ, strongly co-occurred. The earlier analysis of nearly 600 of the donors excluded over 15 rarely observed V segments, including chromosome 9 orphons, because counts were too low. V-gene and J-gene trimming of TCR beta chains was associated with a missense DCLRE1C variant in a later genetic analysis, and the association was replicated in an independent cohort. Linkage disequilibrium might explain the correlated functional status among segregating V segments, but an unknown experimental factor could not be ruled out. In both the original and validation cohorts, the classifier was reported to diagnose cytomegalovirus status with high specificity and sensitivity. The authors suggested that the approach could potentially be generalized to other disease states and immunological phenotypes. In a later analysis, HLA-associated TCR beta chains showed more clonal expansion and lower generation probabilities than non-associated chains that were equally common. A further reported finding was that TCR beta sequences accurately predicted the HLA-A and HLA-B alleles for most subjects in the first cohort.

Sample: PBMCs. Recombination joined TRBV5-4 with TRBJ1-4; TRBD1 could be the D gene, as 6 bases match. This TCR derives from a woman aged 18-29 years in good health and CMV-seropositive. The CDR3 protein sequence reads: CASSLRDTPTNEKLFF. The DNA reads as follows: TGTGCCAGCAGCTTACGGGACACTCCAACTAATGAAAAACTGTTTTTT.